Below, one TCR beta chain is given with its context. Its antigen is unidentified. The record originates from a study of blood T cells in healthy people across ages. About the study: Through template switching, about one barcoded beta molecule was captured per two T cells, as measured in model experiments. Study observations and caveats: Higher diversity, along with more naive CD4+ cells, distinguished long-lived donors from aged donors.

A second PCR of about 6 to 12 cycles used a sample-barcoded 5' primer and a J-beta primer mix. TCRdb independently ran MiXCR on the 5' RACE reads; one entry per CDR3 protein. The sample holds approximately 760,000 distinct CDR3 sequences, around 25% seen once. CDR3 size: 12 residues. With 2 bases removed from V and 0 bases from J, the gap between germline ends came to 5 bases. CDR1 is SQVTM, CDR2 ANQGSEA, per germline. Extraction of total RNA produced a minimum of 5.5 micrograms from each sample. The same data also contributed to another study, on T cells of mothers and their children. From that second work: Versus unrelated pairs, overlap was slightly higher in related mother-child pairs, without reaching significance.

The receptor's source is a boy aged 5-17 years in good health. This chain links TRBV29-1 with TRBJ2-7, with D unresolved. Sample: blood. CDR3 in amino acids: CSVEIGSYEQYF. In DNA, the CDR3 is TGCAGCGTTGAAATCGGCTCCTACGAGCAGTACTTC.